The present TCR beta chain was sequenced within a study of post-analysis software for immune sequencing data. Findings and caveats of the study: In patients, about 5 TRBV segments were more frequent than in controls, with TRBV5-6, TRBV5-1 and TRBV20-1 among them.

Unique molecular identifiers were present in the TCR beta cDNA libraries. MiXCR was run by TCRdb on the PCR reads, yielding one entry per CDR3 protein. Among about 500,000 distinct CDR3 sequences listed, approximately 45% were seen once. Germline V gene lookup returns CDR1 SGHRS and CDR2 YFSETQ. The CDR3 loop spans 15 amino acids. The ends lost 4 bases at V and 1 base at J; junction bases unmatched: 7. Notes on this clonotype: Antigen unknown.

The V gene is TRBV5-1, the J gene TRBJ2-7; TRBD1 matches at 8 bases. Sequencing was done on a sample of blood. This receptor was identified in a girl aged 5-17 years with multiple sclerosis. CDR3 DNA: TGCGCCAGCAGCCCGACAGGGGCAGGATCCTACGAGCAGTACTTC. It specifies CASSPTGAGSYEQYF.